These T cell receptor beta chains were read from a single sample in a study of blood T cell repertoires in COVID-19. The data were produced by immunoSEQ multiplex PCR, yet TCRdb's version contains in-frame clones alone and is incomplete. The sample lists 150,000 to 200,000 clones, 75% to 90% occurring once. The sample comprised peripheral blood. All receptors come from a woman in her forties with acute or convalescent COVID-19. Both conserved end residues are trimmed from each CDR3. Each record gives: J gene, clone size, V gene, CDR3 protein. The size field is filled for only some rows; it gives once, few, many or a size class.

>TRBJ1-2|-|TRBV28
ASTDRSNYGYT
>TRBJ2-7|-|TRBV5-1
ASSLGTGFSYEQY
>TRBJ2-1|-|TRBV18
ASSTGTSGYNEQF
>TRBJ2-7|-|TRBV7-2
ASSALGQGPYEQY
>TRBJ2-1|-|TRBV24-1
ATSGSQGRSF
>TRBJ2-2|-|TRBV11-2
ASSFPRLAGGPGELF
>TRBJ2-7|few|TRBV28
ASRLRGGEQY
>TRBJ1-1|few|TRBV28
ASSWDRVGTEAF
>TRBJ1-2|-|TRBV24-1
ATQGRADNYGYT
>TRBJ2-3|-|TRBV19
ASGGGHTDTQY
>TRBJ2-1|-|TRBV28
ASSSSRGSYNEQF
>TRBJ2-5|-|TRBV9
ASSVAGGDETQY
>TRBJ2-7|few|TRBV11-2
ASSPGTAYEQY
>TRBJ1-6|-|TRBV4-2
ASSQEGSDRRGNSPLH
>TRBJ2-7|-|TRBV11-2
ASSLSSGTYEQY
>TRBJ2-3|-|TRBV11-3
ASSFAGPTDTQY
>TRBJ1-5|few|TRBV19
ASRRAGVGNQPQH
>TRBJ2-1|-|TRBV6-6
ASIREGGNEQF
>TRBJ1-1|-|TRBV5-1
ASSLQGEGTEAF
>TRBJ1-4|-|TRBV6-5
ASSTTGGGGEKLF
>TRBJ2-5|few|TRBV5-4
ASSLPGRGGLQTQY
>TRBJ1-3|-|TRBV28
ASSQPGQGYPGNTIY
>TRBJ1-1|-|TRBV15
ATSRALTGGWGAF
>TRBJ2-7|-|TRBV21-1
ASSKGLGGQTDYEQY
>TRBJ1-6|-|TRBV7-9
ASSGRDREGSPLH
>TRBJ2-3|-|TRBV2
ASTRGQGPDTQY
>TRBJ2-1|-|TRBV6-5
ASATRVNEQF
>TRBJ1-5|-|TRBV18
ASSPAGGSNQPQH
>TRBJ1-5|-|TRBV28
ASSFNRGSSNQPQH
>TRBJ2-2|-|TRBV19
ASTGGNGELF
>TRBJ1-3|-|TRBV5-1
ASSQASSGNTIY
>TRBJ1-1|-|TRBV7-3
ASSLVSLAAGGGTEAF
>TRBJ1-1|-|TRBV11-2
ASSFATGSVTEAF
>TRBJ2-4|-|TRBV18
ASGNRDGAKNIQY
>TRBJ2-1|-|TRBV10-3
ATTGTSVGGNEQF
>TRBJ2-7|-|TRBV19
ATTGGPSYEQY
>TRBJ2-7|-|TRBV4-1
ASSPWDSSYEQY
>TRBJ2-1|-|TRBV5-1
ASSLDDTAYNEQF
>TRBJ2-1|-|TRBV9
ASSVDPSGYNEQF
>TRBJ1-4|-|TRBV28
ASSRTTFATNEKLF
>TRBJ1-2|-|TRBV2
ASDPERGPAGYT